This T cell receptor beta chain was documented in a study of sequential checkpoint blockade in melanoma. Study-wide context: Randomization was 1:1 between first-line nivolumab→ipilimumab and ipilimumab→nivolumab.

The data were produced by immunoSEQ multiplex PCR, yet TCRdb's version contains in-frame clones alone and is incomplete. This sample has approximately 10,000 clones; roughly 81% occur once, and the top ten carry 10%. There are 15 residues in the CDR3. The sample's treatment: randomized to nivolumab then ipilimumab (arm A) or the reverse (arm B). No patient had prior DNA-damaging chemotherapy. PBMC sorting kept live CD3+CD8+ cells without CD19 or CD56. The chain has TRBV12-1 and TRBJ2-7; the listed D gene, TRBD1, was not tested against the DNA. TRBV12-1 is described as a pseudogene. This receptor was identified in a human donor with melanoma. The source material was CD8+ T cells sorted from blood (inferred from file names), sampled from a patient given nivolumab and ipilimumab in sequence. CDR3 nucleotides: TGTGCCAGCAGCTGCACCGGGACAATTAACTACGAGCAGTACTTC. Translated: CASSCTGTINYEQYF.